This TCR beta chain was identified in a study of tumor-infiltrating T cells and Merkel cell polyomavirus. As for the study in general: CD8+ T cells recognized the Merkel cell polyomavirus KLL epitope. Study-wide results and limits: Few patients were studied, which limits the findings. The study covered a single Merkel cell polyomavirus epitope only. Tumors with about 5-110 KLL-specific clonotypes, versus 0-3, showed better MCC-specific survival.

This table comes from immunoSEQ multiplex PCR, and its TCRdb copy is limited to in-frame clones, with some not included. The repertoire includes 24,000 or so clones, approximately 90% of them detected once, and about 2.7% sits in the top ten. Robust Merkel cell polyomavirus Large T antigen positivity by immunohistochemistry was seen in all patients' tumors. The median patient age was 65 (range roughly 50 to 85); all Caucasian. Details on this clone: Its antigen is unidentified.

The CDR3 covers 14 residues. Germline V CDR1 and CDR2: WNHNN, SYGVQD (reference sequence). The ends were cut back, 0 bases at V and 1 base at J, with 6 bases in the middle. The specimen sequenced was lymph node tissue. J is TRBJ2-5 and V is TRBV10-1; a possible D gene is TRBD2 (6 bases). This receptor was taken from a man aged 45-65 years with Merkel cell carcinoma. Here the CDR3 reads CASSESGGQETQYF. The CDR3 DNA follows: TGCGCCAGCAGTGAGTCCGGGGGCCAAGAGACCCAGTACTTC.